The clone carrying this T cell receptor (beta chain) was seen at least ten times. The antigen remains unidentified. The sample comes from a study of T cells after posttransplantation cyclophosphamide. General observations from the study: Later blood repertoires were often dominated by clones from the donor CD8+ memory compartment. TRB overlap between skin or GI tissue T cells and blood was limited. Recipient CMV seropositivity and CMV reactivation strongly tracked TRB clonality.

A marrow graft followed busulfan-fludarabine conditioning, with cyclophosphamide on days +3 and +4. This table comes from immunoSEQ multiplex PCR, and its TCRdb copy is limited to in-frame clones, with some not included. Altogether roughly 8,000 clones were found in the sample, and no singletons occur. The sample in question was PBMCs, obtained after allogeneic stem cell transplant with posttransplant cyclophosphamide. The source is a female patient aged 50 to 60 who received an allogeneic stem cell transplant from a related donor, was CMV-positive, and had no GVHD. Some of the T cells might come from the graft donor.

CDR3 region: CARARSTGYEQFF. The CDR3 coding sequence is TGCGCCAGGGCCCGTAGTACAGGCTACGAGCAGTTCTTC. This chain connects TRBV10-2 to TRBJ2-1, with D maybe TRBD1 (5 bases). CDR3 length: 13 residues. V gave up 9 bases and J gave up 10 bases, with 19 bases separating them. Per the germline V gene, CDR1 is WSHSY and CDR2 is SAAADI.